A selection of T cell receptor beta chains follows, all from one sample in a study of blood T cell repertoires in COVID-19. Profiling relied on immunoSEQ multiplex PCR, and the TCRdb table lists in-frame clones only, not all of them. This sample has about 250,000 clones, with about 87% found just once. Input material: peripheral blood. The receptors here all came from a woman aged 25 to 39 with COVID-19, enrolled during active disease. The CDR3 runs from the conserved cysteine through the conserved F or W. The order of the fields is V gene, clone size, J gene, D gene, CDR3 protein, CDR3 DNA. The D gene is left open where the match is weak. Clone size is shown for a subset of rows, as once, few, many or a class of expanded clone.

TRBV5-1	NA	TRBJ1-6	NA	CASSLEGVLDSPLHF	TGCGCCAGCAGCTTGGAGGGGGTGTTGGATTCACCCCTCCACTTT
TRBV11-2	NA	TRBJ2-2	TRBD2	CASSLSGATGELFF	TGTGCCAGCAGCCTCAGCGGGGCCACCGGGGAGCTGTTTTTT
TRBV18	NA	TRBJ1-2	TRBD1	CASSLQEGQGFRGYTF	TGTGCCAGCTCACTACAAGAAGGACAGGGGTTTCGCGGCTACACCTTC
TRBV4-3	NA	TRBJ1-3	NA	CASSFEPLAGSGNTIYF	TGCGCCAGCAGCTTTGAACCCCTAGCAGGCTCTGGAAACACCATATATTTT
TRBV3-1/TRBV3-2	once	TRBJ2-2	NA	CASSQFDTGELFF	TGTGCCAGCAGCCAATTCGACACCGGGGAGCTGTTTTTT
TRBV18	NA	TRBJ2-5	TRBD1	CASSPVSGTGNQYF	TGTGCCAGCTCACCTGTTAGTGGGACAGGGAACCAGTACTTC
TRBV3-1/TRBV3-2	NA	TRBJ1-5	NA	CASSQSGGDSNQPQHF	TGTGCCAGCAGCCAGTCGGGGGGAGATAGCAATCAGCCCCAGCATTTT
TRBV11-2	once	TRBJ2-2	NA	CASSLSRGVTGELFF	TGTGCCAGCAGCTTATCCCGGGGAGTCACCGGGGAGCTGTTTTTT
TRBV2	NA	TRBJ2-3	NA	CASSALMWPTDTQYF	TGTGCCAGCAGTGCGTTGATGTGGCCCACAGATACGCAGTATTTT
TRBV25-1	NA	TRBJ1-2	TRBD1	CASSADREINYGYTF	TGTGCCAGCAGTGCGGACAGGGAAATCAACTATGGCTACACCTTC
TRBV9	NA	TRBJ2-3	NA	CASSVDAGVGTDTQYF	TGTGCCAGCAGCGTAGACGCCGGGGTTGGCACAGATACGCAGTATTTT
TRBV7-6	NA	TRBJ1-6	TRBD1	CASSRYGTGVGNSPLHF	TGTGCCAGCAGCCGATACGGGACAGGGGTAGGTAATTCACCCCTCCACTTT
TRBV6-5	few	TRBJ2-1	NA	CASQEVGNYNEQFF	TGTGCCAGCCAGGAGGTGGGGAACTACAATGAGCAGTTCTTC
TRBV3-1/TRBV3-2	NA	TRBJ1-5	NA	CASSQDGTHQPQHF	TGTGCCAGCAGCCAGGACGGGACACATCAGCCCCAGCATTTT
TRBV9	NA	TRBJ2-1	TRBD2	CASSVGLAGPSYNEQFF	TGTGCCAGCAGCGTAGGCCTAGCGGGGCCCTCCTACAATGAGCAGTTCTTC
TRBV14	NA	TRBJ2-1	NA	CASARQGGSYNEQFF	TGTGCCAGCGCTCGCCAGGGTGGCTCCTACAATGAGCAGTTCTTC
TRBV6-5	NA	TRBJ1-2	NA	CASSYATNYGYTF	TGTGCCAGCAGTTACGCTACTAACTATGGCTACACCTTC
TRBV6-2/TRBV6-3	NA	TRBJ2-2	TRBD2	CASSYSSGSLGELFF	TGTGCCAGCAGTTACTCGAGCGGGAGCCTTGGGGAGCTGTTTTTT
TRBV4-3	NA	TRBJ2-7	NA	CASSQGPGEAYEQYF	TGCGCCAGCAGCCAAGGACCAGGGGAAGCCTACGAGCAGTACTTC
TRBV4-2	once	TRBJ1-4	NA	CASSQDGGGRKLFF	TGTGCCAGCAGCCAAGATGGAGGAGGGAGAAAACTGTTTTTT
TRBV19	NA	TRBJ2-4	TRBD1	CASRGTGYGVAKNIQYF	TGTGCCAGTAGGGGGACAGGGTATGGAGTGGCCAAAAACATTCAGTACTTC
TRBV5-1	NA	TRBJ2-3	NA	CASSSGEPTDTQYF	TGCGCCAGCAGCTCAGGGGAACCCACAGATACGCAGTATTTT
TRBV4-1	few	TRBJ2-6	TRBD2	CASSHPGEGGANVLTF	TGCGCCAGCAGCCACCCTGGGGAGGGTGGGGCCAACGTCCTGACTTTC
TRBV9	NA	TRBJ1-1	NA	CASSVAWNTEAFF	TGTGCCAGCAGCGTAGCTTGGAACACTGAAGCTTTCTTT
TRBV19	NA	TRBJ2-1	TRBD2	CASTREWDNEQFF	TGTGCCAGTACGCGGGAGTGGGACAATGAGCAGTTCTTC
TRBV11-3	NA	TRBJ2-5	TRBD2	CASSPRLAGDRETQYF	TGTGCCAGCAGCCCAAGACTAGCGGGAGATCGAGAGACCCAGTACTTC
TRBV5-1	NA	TRBJ2-1	TRBD2	CASSPGTRNNEQFF	TGCGCCAGCAGCCCCGGGACTAGAAATAATGAGCAGTTCTTC
TRBV19	NA	TRBJ1-3	NA	CASSRLGHSSGNTIYF	TGTGCCAGTAGCCGGCTTGGACATAGCTCTGGAAACACCATATATTTT
TRBV7-2	NA	TRBJ2-2	NA	CASSLAGGTNTGELFF	TGTGCCAGCAGCTTAGCTGGAGGGACGAACACCGGGGAGCTGTTTTTT
TRBV19	NA	TRBJ2-1	TRBD1	CASSTGTGGYNEQFF	TGTGCCAGTAGTACCGGGACAGGGGGTTACAATGAGCAGTTCTTC
TRBV6-5	NA	TRBJ1-2	NA	CASSYTDIVGYGYTF	TGTGCCAGCAGTTACACAGATATAGTCGGCTATGGCTACACCTTC
TRBV11-2	NA	TRBJ2-5	TRBD1	CASSLAPQRGPEETQYF	TGTGCCAGCAGCTTAGCGCCCCAAAGGGGGCCTGAGGAGACCCAGTACTTC
TRBV7-2	NA	TRBJ2-5	NA	CASSLGPPARAQYF	TGTGCCAGCAGCTTAGGTCCCCCGGCGAGGGCCCAGTACTTC
TRBV7-9	NA	TRBJ2-5	NA	CASRSGNGQETQYF	TGTGCCAGCAGGTCGGGGAATGGGCAAGAGACCCAGTACTTC
TRBV27	NA	TRBJ2-3	TRBD2	CASSLSRTSGSDTQYF	TGTGCCAGCAGTTTATCGAGGACTAGCGGGAGTGATACGCAGTATTTT
TRBV3-1/TRBV3-2	NA	TRBJ1-5	NA	CASSQNFINQPQHF	TGTGCCAGCAGCCAAAATTTCATCAATCAGCCCCAGCATTTT
TRBV6-5	NA	TRBJ1-2	TRBD1	CASSYGAGGFDGYTF	TGTGCCAGCAGTTACGGGGCAGGGGGCTTCGATGGCTACACCTTC
TRBV5-8	NA	TRBJ2-3	NA	CASSLVTASDTQYF	TGTGCCAGCAGCTTGGTAACAGCCTCAGATACGCAGTATTTT
TRBV28	NA	TRBJ1-1	NA	CASSPEGRESANTEAFF	TGTGCCAGCAGCCCGGAAGGTCGGGAGTCGGCGAACACTGAAGCTTTCTTT
TRBV27	NA	TRBJ2-1	TRBD2	CASRWATSGSWDEQFF	TGTGCCAGCAGATGGGCGACCAGCGGGAGTTGGGATGAGCAGTTCTTC
TRBV11-2	NA	TRBJ2-5	TRBD1	CASSLVWDRGGETQYF	TGTGCCAGCAGCTTAGTTTGGGACAGGGGAGGGGAGACCCAGTACTTC
TRBV5-8	NA	TRBJ1-5	NA	CASSLGTRTYSNQPQHF	TGTGCCAGCAGCTTGGGGACAAGAACTTATAGCAATCAGCCCCAGCATTTT
TRBV18	NA	TRBJ1-2	NA	CASSPPTGSGYGYTF	TGTGCCAGCTCACCGCCGACGGGGTCGGGCTATGGCTACACCTTC
TRBV7-9	NA	TRBJ1-5	TRBD1	CASSLGDRGFNQPQHF	TGTGCCAGCAGCTTAGGGGACAGGGGTTTCAATCAGCCCCAGCATTTT
TRBV2	NA	TRBJ1-5	NA	CASSGWRDQPQHF	TGTGCCAGCAGTGGGTGGAGGGATCAGCCCCAGCATTTT
TRBV11-2	NA	TRBJ1-3	NA	CASTEEAVSGNTIYF	TGTGCCAGCACGGAGGAGGCAGTCAGTGGAAACACCATATATTTT
TRBV30	NA	TRBJ1-2	TRBD1	CAWSSGTGAYGYTF	TGTGCCTGGAGTTCCGGGACAGGGGCCTATGGCTACACCTTC
TRBV7-7	once	TRBJ2-3	TRBD2	CASSPTSGETDTQYF	TGTGCTAGCAGCCCGACTAGCGGGGAGACAGATACGCAGTATTTT
TRBV4-3	NA	TRBJ2-7	NA	CASSQGTAAGSYEQYF	TGCGCCAGCAGCCAAGGCACTGCGGCAGGGTCCTACGAGCAGTACTTC
TRBV2	NA	TRBJ1-6	NA	CASNLGVGSPLHF	TGTGCCAGCAATTTAGGAGTAGGTTCACCCCTCCACTTT
TRBV9	NA	TRBJ2-1	NA	CASSQNTNNEQFF	TGTGCCAGCAGCCAGAACACCAACAATGAGCAGTTCTTC
TRBV5-6	NA	TRBJ1-3	NA	CASSLGYGVGNTIYF	TGTGCCAGCAGCTTGGGGTACGGGGTCGGAAACACCATATATTTT
TRBV7-8	NA	TRBJ2-1	TRBD2	CASIPGTRPHNEQFF	TGTGCCAGCATCCCAGGGACTAGGCCTCACAATGAGCAGTTCTTC
TRBV7-8	once	TRBJ2-7	NA	CASSLASGPYEQYF	TGTGCCAGCAGCTTAGCTAGCGGACCCTACGAGCAGTACTTC
TRBV21-1	NA	TRBJ2-4	NA	CASSNGLGGAKNIQYF	TGTGCCAGCAGCAACGGTTTGGGAGGGGCCAAAAACATTCAGTACTTC
TRBV12-5	NA	TRBJ1-3	NA	CASGLPWRSGNTIYF	TGTGCTAGTGGTTTGCCATGGAGGAGTGGAAACACCATATATTTT
TRBV18	NA	TRBJ2-1	NA	CASSPSQGHNEQFF	TGTGCCAGCTCACCCAGCCAGGGCCACAATGAGCAGTTCTTC
TRBV6-2/TRBV6-3	NA	TRBJ2-2	TRBD2	CASSYSSGGISGELFF	TGTGCCAGCAGTTACTCGAGCGGGGGAATCTCCGGGGAGCTGTTTTTT